A single sample is the source of the 27 T cell receptor beta chains below, sequenced in a study of cytomegalovirus exposure and HLA in healthy donors. The PCR contained 60 Vbeta and 13 Jbeta primers. Clones were sequenced by immunoSEQ multiplex PCR, and TCRdb holds only the in-frame ones, with some missing. This sample has around 100,000 clones, with around 77% found just once. The sequenced material came from PBMCs. Every receptor here comes from a woman aged 30 to 39 in good health and CMV-seropositive.

The chain recombines TRBV27 with TRBJ2-7; D may be TRBD1 (6 bases). The CDR3 loop spans 16 amino acids. Germline V CDR1 and CDR2: MNHEY, SMNVEV (reference sequence). The germline V and J ends were trimmed by 5 bases and 0 bases, with 17 bases remaining between them. The CDR3 loop reads CASSTLPGQSSYEQYF. The CDR3 coding sequence is TGTGCCAGCAGTACTCTTCCAGGACAGTCCTCCTACGAGCAGTACTTC.

This rearrangement joins TRBV7-6 to TRBJ2-7; 7 bases map to TRBD2. Germline V gene lookup returns CDR1 SGHVS and CDR2 FNYEAQ. V lost 5 bases to trimming and J lost 3 bases; unmatched junction nucleotides: 7. The CDR3 is 14 residues long. CDR3 DNA sequence: TGTGCCAGCAGCCCCCGGGGGGTTGTCTACGAGCAGTACTTC. This encodes CASSPRGVVYEQYF. The variable domain in full, completed from reference TRBV7-6 and TRBJ2-7, reads GAGVSQSPRYKVTKRGQDVALRCDPISGHVSLYWYRQALGQGPEFLTYFNYEAQQDKSGLPNDRFSAERPEGSISTLTIQRTEQRDSAMYRCASSPRGVVYEQYFGPGTRLTVT.

This clone was counted between two and nine times. V gene TRBV5-8 combines with J gene TRBJ2-3; TRBD2 matches 9 bases. Germline-derived CDR1 and CDR2 are SGHTS and YDEGEE. The CDR3 spans 15 residues. Germline trimming cut 0 bases from V and 3 bases from J; bases unmatched to any gene: 2. The CDR3 nucleotides read TGTGCCAGCAGCTTGGGACTAGCGGAAACAGATACGCAGTATTTT. It translates to CASSLGLAETDTQYF.

V usage is TRBV20-1 and J usage is TRBJ1-2; the D gene is possibly TRBD1 (5 bases). CDR1 is DFQATT, CDR2 SNEGSKA, per germline (reference sequence). The CDR3 covers 11 residues. V dropped 6 bases and J dropped 4 bases, with 9 bases sitting between them. The CDR3 here is CSARQTYGYTF. The DNA of the CDR3 is TGCAGTGCCCGACAGACCTATGGCTACACCTTC.

This clone appeared a single time. The chain recombines TRBV6-5 with TRBJ1-3, with D uncertain. Germline V lookup: CDR1 MNHEY, CDR2 SVGAGI. V gave up 9 bases and J gave up 4 bases, with 13 bases separating them. The CDR3 spans 13 residues. DNA for the CDR3: TGTGCCAGTGGGCAGTACGGCGGAAACACCATATATTTT. Encoded protein: CASGQYGGNTIYF.

The chain links TRBV9 to TRBJ2-2; 16 bases are shared with TRBD2. The CDR3 covers 18 residues. The germline V gene has CDR1 SGDLS and CDR2 YYNGEE. Trimming cost V 4 bases and J 1 base; bases outside gene matches: 4. This CDR3 reads CASSPGLAGGQNTGELFF. The CDR3 DNA is TGTGCCAGCAGCCCGGGACTAGCGGGGGGGCAGAACACCGGGGAGCTGTTTTTT.

The genes are TRBV19 and TRBJ1-6; D not resolved. V lost 3 bases, J lost 1 base, and 13 bases lay in between. Per germline, CDR1 LNHDA and CDR2 SQIVND (reference sequence). This CDR3 region has 17 residues. CDR3 coding DNA: TGTGCCAGTAGTATCATCCGGTCTCGGTCCTATAATTCACCCCTCCACTTT. The encoded protein is CASSIIRSRSYNSPLHF. The full variable domain, its missing parts supplied by reference TRBV19 and TRBJ1-6, is DGGITQSPKYLFRKEGQNVTLSCEQNLNHDAMYWYRQDPGQGLRLIYYSQIVNDFQKGDIAEGYSVSREKKESFPLTVTSAQKNPTAFYLCASSIIRSRSYNSPLHFGNGTRLTVT.

The chain combines TRBV13 with TRBJ2-7; a weak D match, TRBD2 (7 bases). This CDR3 contains 14 residues. Germline V gives CDR1 PRHDT, CDR2 FYEKMQ (reference sequence). V was cut by 7 bases and J by 4 bases, with 17 bases left in between. The CDR3 loop reads CASTDVGGQYEQYF. CDR3 DNA sequence: TGTGCCAGCACCGACGTGGGGGGGCAGTACGAGCAGTACTTC.

The CDR3 DNA follows: TGTGCCAGCAGCCCGGGACTAGCGGTTAGCTCCTACAATGAGCAGTTCTTC. This gives the protein CASSPGLAVSSYNEQFF. The chain carries TRBV5-4 and TRBJ2-1; TRBD2 aligns across 11 bases. With 4 bases clipped from V and 0 bases from J, the junction kept 6 bases outside the gene matches. CDR1 and CDR2 (germline): SGHNT, YYREEE (reference sequence). This CDR3 comprises 17 residues.

By its share, this clone is large. The chain couples TRBV4-1 to TRBJ2-1, with TRBD2 matching over 11 bases. Germline CDR1 is MGHRA and CDR2 is YSYEKL. The CDR3 runs 15 residues. With V trimmed by 5 bases and J by 4 bases, 4 bases remained unmatched. CDR3 DNA: TGCGCCAGCAGCTTAAGACTAGCGGGGTACAATGAGCAGTTCTTC. This sequence encodes CASSLRLAGYNEQFF.

This clone was observed a handful of times. The CDR3: CASSLVDSPLHF. The CDR3 nucleotides read TGTGCCAGCAGCTTAGTCGATTCACCCCTCCACTTT. The chain recombines TRBV11-3 with TRBJ1-6; D is ambiguous. CDR1 and CDR2 from the germline V gene are SGHNT and YENEEA. The CDR3 is 12 residues long. V shed 1 base and J shed 8 bases, with 3 bases lying between them.

This clone was recorded once. The rearrangement joins TRBV11-3 to TRBJ1-5; D not resolved. Germline CDR1 and CDR2: SGHNT and YENEEA. Trimming pared 5 bases from V and 0 bases from J, leaving 11 bases between. The CDR3 consists of 15 residues. The CDR3 sequence is CASSPNKLSNQPQHF. CDR3 bases: TGTGCCAGCAGCCCCAATAAGCTTAGCAATCAGCCCCAGCATTTT.

In this sample, this clone turned up once. This chain uses TRBV19 with TRBJ2-3; 9 bases agree with TRBD2. CDR1 and CDR2 (germline): LNHDA, SQIVND (reference sequence). V was clipped by 7 bases and J by 1 base; unmatched bases: 6. The CDR3 is made up of 15 amino acids. CDR3 sequence (DNA): TGTGCCAGTAAAAGGACTAGCGAAGGCACAGATACGCAGTATTTT. Translated: CASKRTSEGTDTQYF.

Only a few counts were recorded for this clone. The chain is built from TRBV29-1 and TRBJ2-1; TRBD2 aligns across 13 bases. V lost 7 bases, J lost 0 bases, and 9 bases stayed unmatched. This CDR3 is built from 17 residues. CDR1 and CDR2 from the germline V gene are SQVTM and ANQGSEA. CDR3 residues: CSGSGTSGIFSYNEQFF. Here the CDR3 DNA reads TGCAGCGGATCCGGGACTAGCGGGATCTTCTCCTACAATGAGCAGTTCTTC.

The CDR3 region has the DNA TGTGCCAGTAGTATGACGGTAGCGGGGGTCCCCTACGAGCAGTACTTC. Translation: CASSMTVAGVPYEQYF. The chain has TRBV19 and TRBJ2-7, with 9 nucleotides matching TRBD2. Germline V gene sequence: CDR1 LNHDA, CDR2 SQIVND (reference sequence). V lost 3 bases and J lost 2; bases outside the gene matches: 8. The CDR3 loop spans 16 amino acids. Supplemented by reference TRBV19 and TRBJ2-7, the full variable domain reads DGGITQSPKYLFRKEGQNVTLSCEQNLNHDAMYWYRQDPGQGLRLIYYSQIVNDFQKGDIAEGYSVSREKKESFPLTVTSAQKNPTAFYLCASSMTVAGVPYEQYFGPGTRLTVT.

The rearrangement links TRBV20-1 to TRBJ1-2; no clear D gene. CDR3 size: 9 residues. V shed 5 bases and J shed 5 bases, with 3 bases lying between them. CDR1 and CDR2 (germline): DFQATT, SNEGSKA (reference sequence). The CDR3 protein is CSALYGYTF. The CDR3, as DNA: TGCAGTGCTCTTTATGGCTACACCTTC.

The chain recombines TRBV6-4 with TRBJ2-3; 10 bases are shared with TRBD2. The CDR3 is 16 residues long. Germline V gene data show CDR1 as MRHNA and CDR2 as SNTAGT. The trim removed 5 bases at V and 7 bases at J, leaving 12 bases unmatched. The CDR3 spells CASSMVAGGSSNTQYF. The CDR3 nucleotides read TGTGCCAGCAGTATGGTAGCGGGGGGTTCTTCAAATACGCAGTATTTT.

The rearrangement links TRBV7-9 to TRBJ2-3, with D perhaps TRBD2 (6 bases). Trimming removed 0 bases from V and 5 bases from J, with 9 bases in between. Germline V gene data show CDR1 as SEHNR and CDR2 as FQNEAQ (reference sequence). The CDR3 loop spans 14 amino acids. Here the CDR3 DNA reads TGTGCCAGCAGCTTAGCCTCGGGGGAAGATACGCAGTATTTT. Its protein is CASSLASGEDTQYF.

This clone came up a few times. V is TRBV5-4 and J is TRBJ1-4, with 10 bases identical to TRBD1. The CDR3 contains 14 residues. CDR1 SGHNT and CDR2 YYREEE come from the germline V gene (reference sequence). V lost 3 bases, J lost 7 bases, and 3 bases stayed unmatched. The CDR3 region has the DNA TGTGCCAGCAGCTGGGGACAGGGGAGTGAAAAACTGTTTTTT. Amino acid sequence: CASSWGQGSEKLFF.

At least ten counts were recorded for this clone. This sample also contains other DNA sequences that code for the same CDR3. The V gene is TRBV7-9, the J gene TRBJ1-1; D uncertain. This CDR3 region has 14 residues. Per the germline V gene, CDR1 is SEHNR and CDR2 is FQNEAQ (reference sequence). Trimming removed 0 bases from V and 5 bases from J, with 10 bases in between. The CDR3 DNA follows: TGTGCCAGCAGCTTAGCGTCGACGGGGACTGAAGCTTTCTTT. Protein product: CASSLASTGTEAFF.

The chain recombines TRBV2 with TRBJ2-7; 11 positions agree with TRBD2. The CDR3 consists of 16 residues. Trimming at V came to 3 bases and at J to 3 bases, leaving 7 bases not matched to a gene. The germline V gene has CDR1 SNHLY and CDR2 FYNNEI. CDR3 protein: CASSEAAGTSGYEQYF. The CDR3 DNA reads TGTGCCAGCAGTGAGGCTGCCGGGACTAGCGGCTACGAGCAGTACTTC.

This chain links TRBV9 with TRBJ1-2; D remains ambiguous. This CDR3 is 12 amino acids long. Germline CDR1 is SGDLS and CDR2 is YYNGEE. Trimming took off 4 bases at V and 4 bases at J, with 8 bases between the two ends. Here the CDR3 DNA reads TGTGCCAGCAGCAGCCTGCTCTATGGCTACACCTTC. This codes for CASSSLLYGYTF.

This chain joins TRBV19 and TRBJ2-2, with 9 bases identical to TRBD2. Germline V CDR1 and CDR2: LNHDA, SQIVND (reference sequence). V gave up 4 bases and J gave up 4 bases; unmatched junction bases: 10. The CDR3 extends over 17 amino acids. CDR3 in amino acids: CASSRLSGRGSTGELFF. The CDR3 region has the DNA TGTGCCAGTAGTAGACTTAGCGGGAGAGGTAGCACCGGGGAGCTGTTTTTT. The variable domain in full, with the rest retrieved from reference TRBV19 and TRBJ2-2, is DGGITQSPKYLFRKEGQNVTLSCEQNLNHDAMYWYRQDPGQGLRLIYYSQIVNDFQKGDIAEGYSVSREKKESFPLTVTSAQKNPTAFYLCASSRLSGRGSTGELFFGEGSRLTVL.

The sample holds one count of this clone. The chain combines TRBV28 with TRBJ1-1, with 8 bases matching TRBD1. The CDR3 length is 20 residues. Germline trimming cut 2 bases from V and 3 bases from J; bases unmatched to any gene: 20. Germline-derived CDR1 and CDR2 are MDHEN and SYDVKM. CDR3 residues: CASSLDLRGRGLLLDTEAFF. CDR3 coding DNA: TGTGCCAGCAGTTTAGACCTCCGGGGCAGGGGGCTATTATTGGACACTGAAGCTTTCTTT.

The CDR3 reads CASSLSGGTYNEQFF. The CDR3 DNA reads as TGTGCCAGCAGCCTCAGCGGGGGAACCTACAATGAGCAGTTCTTC. The gene calls are TRBV6-1 and TRBJ2-1; 8 bases are shared with TRBD2. The CDR3 covers 15 residues. Germline V gives CDR1 MNHNS, CDR2 SASEGT. The V segment lost 6 bases and the J segment 2 bases; nucleotides outside the gene matches: 6.

The CDR3 here is CASSSTGSPGYEQYF. CDR3 coding DNA: TGCGCCAGCAGCTCGACCGGGTCCCCGGGTTACGAGCAGTACTTC. The chain employs TRBV5-1 and TRBJ2-7; D is undetermined. CDR1 and CDR2 from the germline V gene are SGHRS and YFSETQ. This CDR3 contains 15 residues. V was pared by 3 bases and J by 4 bases, with 17 bases between. Supplemented by reference TRBV5-1 and TRBJ2-7, the full variable domain reads KAGVTQTPRYLIKTRGQQVTLSCSPISGHRSVSWYQQTPGQGLQFLFEYFSETQRNKGNFPGRFSGRQFSNSRSEMNVSTLELGDSALYLCASSSTGSPGYEQYFGPGTRLTVT.

This chain connects TRBV19 to TRBJ1-5; 9 bases agree with TRBD1. There are 16 residues in the CDR3. V dropped 4 bases and J dropped 2; count of bases not matched to a gene: 6. Looked up from germline, CDR1 is LNHDA and CDR2 is SQIVND (reference sequence). CDR3 protein: CASSSRDRERNQPQHF. CDR3 nucleotide sequence: TGTGCCAGTAGTAGCCGGGACAGGGAACGCAATCAGCCCCAGCATTTT.